The T cell receptor (beta chain) under discussion was sequenced for a study of T cell repertoires in cytomegalovirus infection. Study summary: Public TCR beta signatures provided an indication of both CMV infection and a matching HLA type. Study findings and constraints: Of the TCR beta families, the public ones yielded a cumulative frequency that identified carriers of CMV plus the relevant HLA. HLA-C-restricted CMV-specific TCR beta clonotypes prevailed in the ex vivo response.

In regard to this clonotype: Its antigen is not known.

Each CDR3 protein is one row after TCRdb ran MiXCR on the reads. This table has 75,000 to 100,000 distinct CDR3 sequences, more than 40% appearing once. The V gene lost 2 bases and the J gene lost 4 bases, with 2 bases spanning the gap. Per germline, CDR1 MNHEY and CDR2 SVGEGT. CDR3 length: 11 amino acids. The sequence came from a human donor in good health (CMV status not recorded). Some clones in this sample may be carry-over from other donors' samples. The genes are TRBV6-2 or TRBV6-3 and TRBJ2-5; D unclear. The source was CD8+ T cells from cultured PBMCs, collected from culture after CMV antigen stimulation. In DNA form, the CDR3 reads TGTGCCAGCAGTTACCTAGAGACCCAGTACTTC. Translation gives CASSYLETQYF.